This T cell receptor beta chain was identified during a study of spatial heterogeneity in lung cancer (dated by TCRdb to the late 2010s). About the investigation overall: Donors were approximately 72 patients with early-stage, untreated non-small cell lung cancer from the lung TRACERx cohort. Follow-up PBMC samples were sequenced whenever available, with a median time to follow-up of about 24 months after resection. Beta-chain transcripts were consistently detected in greater numbers than alpha-chain transcripts, which likely reflected higher beta-chain transcript abundance. In the raw uncorrected reads, each unique combination of TCR and UMI appeared more than ten times on average. In non-small cell lung cancer, the study made a quantitative comparison of TCR alpha and beta repertoires among multiple tumor regions, matched nontumor lung and blood. TCR repertoire features were related to nonsynonymous mutation counts determined by whole-exome sequencing of tumor tissue. At surgery, 200 to 250 tumor regions, roughly 63 matched nontumor lung samples and about 56 PBMC samples were TCR-sequenced for both alpha and beta chains. What the study reported, not specific to this receptor: Ubiquitous expanded tumor TCRs were found in blood more often at tumor resection than at routine follow-up. Only 11 to 15 patients were included in the comparisons of baseline and follow-up blood repertoires. Confirming at a functional level the hypothesis that regional TCRs recognize regional mutations was considered to require additional single-cell paired TCR alpha and beta sequencing.

In the germline V gene, CDR1 corresponds to MNHEY and CDR2 to SVGAGI. From cysteine to phenylalanine, the CDR3 is 15 amino acids long. CDR3 DNA is the only sequence kept; it has 45 bases, read in frame from the first base. V drops 4 bases and J drops 0 bases, leaving 7 bases in between. According to the study, the label for this sample's time point signals: blood at routine non-recurrence follow-up after resection. Whole RNA extracted from tumor and nontumor lung tissue, or from cryopreserved PBMC samples, was used for TCR sequencing without cell sorting. Patients were selected for TCR sequencing only if sufficient RNA was available from at least two tumor regions. The library was obtained by 5' RACE. Sequencing relied on a NextSeq 500. To allow correction of PCR and sequencing errors, the TCR library protocol tagged every TCR cDNA molecule with a unique molecular identifier. The authors' analysis ran thus. TCR identification, UMI-based error correction and CDR3 extraction were performed with Decombinator tools. Expanded TCRs were defined as those above a frequency of 2 per 1,000, corresponding to the top 1% of the tumor frequency distribution. Renyi diversity was computed with the R vegan package after each repertoire had been subsampled 100 times to 5,000 TCRs. CDR3 similarity networks were built from amino acid triplet string-kernel similarity, with CDR3s being connected when pairwise similarity was above 0.82. TCRdb ran its own pipeline on the public reads, namely fastp trimming at Q25 and MiXCR clone calling, and kept in-frame beta chains. CDR3 protein sequences are deduplicated, and each keeps its most common genes and DNA. These V and J calls rely on TCRdb rather than the paper's analysis. The sample data list 20,000 to 30,000 distinct CDR3 sequences, and around 9.7% of these were observed just once. The ten largest clones capture less than 25% of the sample.

On this clonotype itself: No antigen is known for it. Per-nucleotide qualities are absent, and no much larger clonotype sits a single base away.

This receptor was obtained from a male donor with early-stage non-small cell lung cancer. The receptor chain draws on TRBV6-5 and TRBJ1-6, with the identity of the D gene unclear. The specimen comprised PBMCs, sampled at follow-up. The CDR3 region reads CASSLESSYNSPLHF. The DNA sequence is as follows: TGTGCCAGCAGTTTGGAAAGCTCCTATAATTCACCCCTCCACTTT.